This T cell receptor (beta chain) was retrieved from a study of tumor-infiltrating lymphocytes in oesophageal squamous cell carcinoma. The germline CDR1 and CDR2 sequences are LGHDT and YNNKEL (reference sequence). The V gene lost 4 bases and the J gene lost 4 bases, with 11 bases spanning the gap. The CDR3 runs to 14 residues. TCRdb re-called the PCR reads through MiXCR, storing one row per CDR3 protein. The sample has roughly 6,800 distinct CDR3 sequences; approximately 14% are singletons. The chain combines TRBV3-1 with TRBJ1-3; D ambiguous. The sequencing sample was made of esophageal tumor tissue. This clonotype originated in a male donor with esophageal squamous cell carcinoma. CDR3 nucleotides: TGTGCCAGCAGCCTCAAGTGGGCCGGAAACACCATATATTTT. Encoded protein: CASSLKWAGNTIYF.